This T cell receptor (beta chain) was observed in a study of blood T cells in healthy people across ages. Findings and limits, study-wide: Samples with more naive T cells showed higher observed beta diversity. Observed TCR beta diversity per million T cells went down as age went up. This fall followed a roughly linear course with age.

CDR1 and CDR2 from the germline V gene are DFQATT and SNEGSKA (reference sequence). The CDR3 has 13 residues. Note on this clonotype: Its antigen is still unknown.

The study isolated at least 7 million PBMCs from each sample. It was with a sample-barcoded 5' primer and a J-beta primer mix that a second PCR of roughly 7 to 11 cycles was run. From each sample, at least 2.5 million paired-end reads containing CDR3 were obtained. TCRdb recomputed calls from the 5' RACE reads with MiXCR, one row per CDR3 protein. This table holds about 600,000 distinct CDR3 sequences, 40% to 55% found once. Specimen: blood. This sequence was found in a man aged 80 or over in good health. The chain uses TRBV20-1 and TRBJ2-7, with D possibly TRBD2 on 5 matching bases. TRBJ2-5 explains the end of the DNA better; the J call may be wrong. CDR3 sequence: CSASWLAGETQYF. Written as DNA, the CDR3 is TGCAGTGCTAGCTGGCTAGCAGGAGAGACCCAGTACTTC.